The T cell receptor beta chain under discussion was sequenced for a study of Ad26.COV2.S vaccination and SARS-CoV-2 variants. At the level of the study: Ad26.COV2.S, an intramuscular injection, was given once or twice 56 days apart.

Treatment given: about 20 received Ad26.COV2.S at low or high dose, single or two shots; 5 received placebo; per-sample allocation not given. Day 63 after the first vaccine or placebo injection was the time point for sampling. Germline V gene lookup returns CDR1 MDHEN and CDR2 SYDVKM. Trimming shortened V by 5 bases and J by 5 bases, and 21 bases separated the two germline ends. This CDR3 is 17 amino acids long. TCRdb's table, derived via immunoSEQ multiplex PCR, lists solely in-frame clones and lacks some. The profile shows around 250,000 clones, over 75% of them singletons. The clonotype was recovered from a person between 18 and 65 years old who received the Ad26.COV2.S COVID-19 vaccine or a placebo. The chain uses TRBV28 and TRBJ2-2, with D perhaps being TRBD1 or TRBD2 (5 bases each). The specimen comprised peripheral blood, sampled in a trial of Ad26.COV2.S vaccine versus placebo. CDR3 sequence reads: CASSLRPPGPRTGELFF. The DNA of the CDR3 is TGTGCCAGCAGTCTACGACCGCCGGGACCGAGAACCGGGGAGCTGTTTTTT.